This entry features one TCR beta chain sequence. Germline V gives CDR1 SGHRS, CDR2 YFSETQ. The CDR3 totals 15 residues. Losses at the gene ends were 1 base for V and 1 base for J; bases not matched to a gene: 2. These data come from a study of blood T cell repertoires in COVID-19. Study summary: Both acute and convalescent COVID-19 samples were obtained from the United States, Italy and Spain. T cells, B-cell-depleted T cells, or PBMCs supplied cDNA or gDNA.

Per the study methods: How many nucleated cells were present was estimated from reference gene primer amplification. Using immunoSEQ multiplex PCR, the repertoire was profiled, and TCRdb retains in-frame clones only, with some absent. That table furnishes V, J and clone size, whereas the DNA furnished D and trimming. Of 100,000 to 150,000 clones detected, 75% to 90% appear once; the ten largest clones hold about 27%. Specimen: peripheral blood. The sequence came from a man in his 70s with active or convalescent COVID-19. This chain joins TRBV5-1 and TRBJ1-3; 7 bases fit TRBD1. CDR3 region: CASSLKTGSGNTIYF. The CDR3 DNA sequence: TGCGCCAGCAGCTTGAAGACAGGGTCTGGAAACACCATATATTTT.